This T cell receptor (beta chain) derives from a study of blood T cell repertoires in COVID-19. Clones were sequenced by immunoSEQ multiplex PCR, and TCRdb holds only the in-frame ones, with some missing. The sample lists some 140,000 clones; about 90% were seen once. The origin of this receptor is a man aged 50 to 59 with active COVID-19. Input material: peripheral blood.

CDR3 in DNA: TGCGCCAGCAGAGGGGGTATTAGGGACGAGCAGTACTTC. Translated, it gives CASRGGIRDEQYF. The rearrangement joins TRBV4-1 to TRBJ2-7; perhaps TRBD1 as D (6 bases). From germline, CDR1 is MGHRA and CDR2 YSYEKL. The CDR3 is 13 amino acids. Deletions cut 6 bases from V and 5 bases from J, with 14 bases between.